These T cell receptor beta chains were read from a single sample in a study of blood T cell repertoires in COVID-19. Assay: immunoSEQ multiplex PCR; the TCRdb copy retains only in-frame clones and omits some. The top ten clones hold around 7% of a sample with 85,000 to 95,000 clones, about 90% of them seen once. Source material: peripheral blood. The receptor source for this set is a human donor with acute or convalescent COVID-19. The donor label of this sample is uncertain. Both conserved end residues are part of each CDR3. A D gene is named only where the DNA matches it firmly. Size values are once, few and many counts, or a class for expanded clones, and some rows have none.

TGTGCCAGCAGTCCCCGTGTCGGGAACACCGGGGAGCTGTTTTTT | CASSPRVGNTGELFF | TRBV2 | NA | TRBJ2-2 | NA
TGTGCCAGCAGTCTACAGGGGGCCCACACTGAAGCTTTCTTT | CASSLQGAHTEAFF | TRBV6-5 | TRBD1 | TRBJ1-1 | NA
TGTGCCAGCACCCGTAGGGAAGGGGCGCGAGAAGAGACCCAGTACTTC | CASTRREGAREETQYF | TRBV9 | NA | TRBJ2-5 | NA
TGTGCCAGCAGCTTAGTTGCGACAGGGGCCTTTGGGGCCAACGTCCTGACTTTC | CASSLVATGAFGANVLTF | TRBV7-2 | TRBD1 | TRBJ2-6 | NA
TGTGCCAGTAGAACGGGGACTAGCTTAGGAGAGACCCAGTACTTC | CASRTGTSLGETQYF | TRBV19 | TRBD2 | TRBJ2-5 | NA
TGTGCCAGCAGTGGGACAGGGGGGACTGAAGCTTTCTTT | CASSGTGGTEAFF | TRBV25-1 | TRBD1 | TRBJ1-1 | few
TGTGCCAGCAGTTTATTAGCTGCGGGGGAACAGAAAGATACGCAGTATTTT | CASSLLAAGEQKDTQYF | TRBV27 | TRBD2 | TRBJ2-3 | NA
TGTGCCAGCAGCTTAAATCCCGGGGGGGCCAGGAATGAGCAGTTCTTC | CASSLNPGGARNEQFF | TRBV7-3 | TRBD2 | TRBJ2-1 | NA
TGCGCCAGCAGCTTGGTGGCAGGGTCCCCCGGCTACACCTTC | CASSLVAGSPGYTF | TRBV5-1 | NA | TRBJ1-2 | NA
TGTGCCAGCAGCTTGGGTGGGACTAGCTGGGAGACCCAGTACTTC | CASSLGGTSWETQYF | TRBV5-4 | TRBD2 | TRBJ2-5 | NA
TGTGCCAGTGGGAACGCCGGAGGGAAGACCCAGTACTTC | CASGNAGGKTQYF | TRBV19 | NA | TRBJ2-5 | NA
TGCGCCAGCAGCCAGGGACAGCTTCAGGATTCACCCCTCCACTTT | CASSQGQLQDSPLHF | TRBV5-1 | TRBD1 | TRBJ1-6 | once